Shown below are 21 T cell receptor beta chains from a single sample sequenced in a study of blood T cell repertoires in COVID-19. Generated by immunoSEQ multiplex PCR, the TCRdb table keeps only in-frame clones and is missing some. The sample consists of some 220,000 clones, around 81% of them appearing once. Sequencing was done on a sample of peripheral blood. These TCRs come from a woman in her sixties with acute or convalescent COVID-19.

This rearrangement joins TRBV3-1 (or the pseudogene TRBV3-2) to TRBJ1-2, with D unresolved. The CDR3 totals 13 residues. Germline values: CDR1 LGHDT, CDR2 YNNKEL (reference sequence). Trimming took off 3 bases at V and 4 bases at J, with 9 bases between the two ends. The CDR3 DNA follows: TGTGCCAGCAGCCACCTACTGAGCTATGGCTACACCTTC. This codes for CASSHLLSYGYTF.

This clone has a single count. The chain recombines TRBV4-1 with TRBJ1-1; D unclear. V was clipped by 5 bases and J by 0 bases, with 10 bases between them. CDR1 is MGHRA, CDR2 YSYEKL, per germline. The CDR3 totals 14 residues. The CDR3 sequence: CASSSPTMNTEAFF. CDR3 coding DNA: TGCGCCAGCAGCTCACCGACAATGAACACTGAAGCTTTCTTT.

The V call is TRBV16, the J call TRBJ1-1, with 8 bases aligning to TRBD1. Germline V lookup: CDR1 KGHSY, CDR2 FQNENV. CDR3 length: 14 amino acids. The V gene end was trimmed by 4 bases and the J gene end by 0 bases; junction bases not matched to a gene: 1. This CDR3 is CASSPDRVNTEAFF. CDR3 nucleotide sequence: TGTGCCAGCAGCCCGGACAGGGTGAACACTGAAGCTTTCTTT.

In its sample, this clone was seen a few times. J is TRBJ2-2 and V is TRBV11-3; D is uncertain. CDR1 is SGHNT and CDR2 is YENEEA in the germline V gene. V shed 3 bases and J shed 1 base, with 9 bases lying between them. The CDR3 totals 15 residues. The CDR3 reads CASSFRSGNTGELFF. CDR3 DNA: TGTGCCAGCAGCTTTCGGTCAGGGAACACCGGGGAGCTGTTTTTT.

V gene TRBV30 combines with J gene TRBJ2-5; a weak D match, TRBD2 (6 bases). This CDR3 region has 14 residues. The germline gives CDR1 GTSNPN, CDR2 SVGIG (reference sequence). V was shortened by 2 bases and J by 1 base, with 11 bases between the two germline ends. CDR3 region: CAWSRAGIQETQYF. The CDR3 DNA reads TGTGCCTGGAGTAGGGCGGGAATCCAAGAGACCCAGTACTTC.

To note about this clone: Distinct nucleotide sequences in the sample also encode this CDR3. The chain couples TRBV14 to TRBJ1-2, with TRBD1 as a possible D gene (5 bases). V lost 3 bases and J lost 4, with 9 bases in between. This CDR3 region has 13 residues. Germline V gene data show CDR1 as SGHDN and CDR2 as FVKESK. The CDR3 bases are TGTGCCAGCAGCCATGGAGGGACCTATGGCTACACCTTC. Translation: CASSHGGTYGYTF.

The chain has TRBV28 and TRBJ1-5; D possibly corresponds to TRBD1 (5 bases). CDR1 MDHEN and CDR2 SYDVKM come from the germline V gene. The CDR3 contains 15 residues. The DNA for the CDR3 is TGTGCTACCAGGGTCGGCGGATATGGCAATCAGCCCCAGCATTTT. Translating it yields CATRVGGYGNQPQHF.

The chain has TRBV20-1 and TRBJ1-2, with TRBD1 matching over 9 bases. The ends lost 3 bases at V and 6 bases at J; junction bases unmatched: 5. This CDR3 is 13 amino acids long. The germline V gene has CDR1 DFQATT and CDR2 SNEGSKA (reference sequence). DNA of the CDR3: TGCAGTGCTAGTGGTTGGACAGGGGATGGCTACACCTTC. Protein product: CSASGWTGDGYTF.

This chain links TRBV2 with TRBJ2-1; 11 bases are shared with TRBD2. Germline V gene data show CDR1 as SNHLY and CDR2 as FYNNEI. This CDR3 comprises 16 residues. J was trimmed by 4 bases and V by 7 bases; bases with no gene match: 9. The DNA of the CDR3 is TGTGCCAGCAACCGAAAACTAGCGGGGGATTACAATGAGCAGTTCTTC. It encodes CASNRKLAGDYNEQFF.

V gene TRBV7-9 combines with J gene TRBJ1-2, with a weak D call TRBD1 (6 bases). Germline assignment: CDR1 SEHNR and CDR2 FQNEAQ (reference sequence). The CDR3 loop spans 13 amino acids. V was shortened by 0 bases and J by 8 bases, with 10 bases between the two germline ends. The CDR3 coding sequence is TGTGCCAGCAGCTTAGCTGGGGGCGACGGCTACACCTTC. Translated, it gives CASSLAGGDGYTF.

In regard to this clone: An end of the junction does not agree with germline; a read error may underlie this. This chain connects TRBV28 to TRBJ2-3, with 12 bases fitting TRBD2. The CDR3 totals 12 residues. The germline V gene has CDR1 MDHEN and CDR2 SYDVKM. CDR3 sequence (DNA): TGTGCCAGCAGCCCAACTAGCGGGGGGTTGGATTTT. Translation: CASSPTSGGLDF.

The table lists this clone with a count of one. The chain links TRBV5-4 to TRBJ2-5; 13 bases align to TRBD2. CDR3 size: 15 residues. The J segment lost 5 bases and the V segment lost 4 bases, leaving 5 bases of the junction unmatched. CDR1 SGHNT and CDR2 YYREEE come from the germline V gene (reference sequence). The CDR3 DNA reads TGTGCCAGCAGCGCACTAGCGGGGGGGAGGGAGACCCAGTACTTC. Encoded protein: CASSALAGGRETQYF.

This CDR3 reads CASSLTANYGYTF. Written as DNA, the CDR3 is TGTGCCAGCAGTCTGACAGCTAACTATGGCTACACCTTC. This chain uses TRBV7-3 with TRBJ1-2, with a possible D match to TRBD1 (5 bases). The germline V gene encodes CDR1 SGHTA and CDR2 FQGTGA. V was trimmed by 6 bases and J by 0 bases, leaving 8 bases between them. The CDR3 contains 13 residues.

J is TRBJ2-7 and V is TRBV6-2 or TRBV6-3; D is ambiguous. CDR3 length: 14 residues. From germline, CDR1 is MNHEY and CDR2 SVGEGT. Between the trimmed V and J ends, which lost 4 bases and 2 bases, there was a span of 12 bases. CDR3 amino acids: CASSSTVSAYEQYF. The CDR3 DNA follows: TGTGCCAGCAGTTCAACAGTGAGTGCCTACGAGCAGTACTTC.

This sequence joins TRBV27 and TRBJ1-2; 9 bases line up with TRBD1. V lost 5 bases to trimming and J lost 8 bases; unmatched junction nucleotides: 9. The CDR3 is made up of 14 amino acids. Germline CDR1 reads MNHEY; CDR2 reads SMNVEV (reference sequence). The CDR3 sequence is CASSKSGTGNGYTF. The DNA for the CDR3 is TGTGCCAGCAGTAAATCCGGGACAGGGAACGGCTACACCTTC.

V gene TRBV29-1 combines with J gene TRBJ1-2, with D possibly matching TRBD1 (6 bases). There are 12 residues in the CDR3. V dropped 1 base and J dropped 7 bases, with 10 bases sitting between them. Germline V gene data show CDR1 as SQVTM and CDR2 as ANQGSEA. This CDR3 is CSVEVRGTGYTF. As DNA, the CDR3 is TGCAGCGTTGAAGTTAGGGGGACTGGCTACACCTTC.

The chain links TRBV24-1 to TRBJ2-3; TRBD1 matches at 7 bases. The CDR3 consists of 13 residues. Germline assignment: CDR1 KGHDR and CDR2 SFDVKD. Germline trimming cut 4 bases from V and 4 bases from J; bases unmatched to any gene: 1. DNA for the CDR3: TGTGCCACCAGTGAAGGGACAGCAGATACGCAGTATTTT. Residues: CATSEGTADTQYF.

The chain has TRBV23-1 and TRBJ2-1; D possibly corresponds to TRBD1 (6 bases). TRBV23-1 is recorded as an ORF, its role being uncertain. The CDR3 totals 15 residues. Trimming took 0 bases from V and 5 from J, leaving 11 bases between them. CDR3 sequence reads: CASSQSPGDDNEQFF. CDR3 in DNA: TGCGCCAGCAGTCAATCGCCAGGGGATGACAATGAGCAGTTCTTC.

This clone was seen once. The rearrangement joins TRBV11-1 to TRBJ2-2, with 7 bases matching TRBD1. V lost 5 bases and J lost 5; bases outside the gene matches: 5. Germline CDR1 and CDR2: SGHAT and FQDESV (reference sequence). This CDR3 spans 14 amino acids. CDR3 region: CASSKGQTTGELFF. CDR3 DNA sequence: TGTGCCAGCAGCAAGGGACAGACAACCGGGGAGCTGTTTTTT.

This chain joins TRBV6-2 or TRBV6-3 and TRBJ1-1; D unclear. The germline V gene has CDR1 MNHEY and CDR2 SVGEGT. The CDR3 is 17 residues long. The V end was cut by 4 bases, the J end by 1 base, with 19 bases between. The CDR3 region has the DNA TGTGCCAGCAGTTCTCACTTTGCAGGTTTTCGGAACACTGAAGCTTTCTTT. Protein: CASSSHFAGFRNTEAFF.

The chain has TRBV10-3 and TRBJ2-5; perhaps TRBD1 as D (6 bases). Looked up from germline, CDR1 is ENHRY and CDR2 is SYGVKD. Trimming left V 10 bases short and J 5 bases short, with 14 bases between. The CDR3 is made up of 12 amino acids. CDR3 bases: TGTGCCACAGCAGGGGTGGGGGAGACCCAGTACTTC. It codes for CATAGVGETQYF.